The text below deals with one TCR beta chain. V was cut by 0 bases and J by 3 bases, with 11 bases left in between. Germline CDR1 LGHDT, CDR2 YNNKEL (reference sequence). The CDR3 spans 15 residues. Enrolled during active infection, Seattle patients were then followed longitudinally. Libraries were prepared by immunoSEQ multiplex PCR; TCRdb keeps only in-frame clonotypes and omits some of them. This repertoire shows about 170,000 clones, more than 85% found once; its top ten account for about 2.6%. The data stem from a study of blood T cell repertoires in COVID-19. Input material: peripheral blood. The sequence was obtained from a woman over 75 with COVID-19, enrolled during active disease. J is TRBJ1-2 and V is TRBV3-1 (or the pseudogene TRBV3-2); perhaps TRBD1 as D (5 bases). The CDR3 is CASSQDRQGYYGYTF. The CDR3 DNA reads as TGTGCCAGCAGCCAAGACCGCCAGGGTTACTATGGCTACACCTTC.